Described below is a single T cell receptor (beta chain) sequence and its context. This sample is part of a study of human T cells and chemical hapten exposure. One entry per CDR3 protein, called by TCRdb with MiXCR from the RACE reads. The repertoire holds just under 350,000 distinct CDR3 sequences, with roughly 6.9% as singletons. The time point is: patch test 1, 2 weeks after DPC sensitization. Treatment noted: therapeutic diphenylcyclopropenone sensitization with weekly scalp DPC. Blood was drawn before each patch test was applied. The receptor was isolated from a woman younger than 30 with alopecia areata. Some clones in this sample may be carry-over from other donors' samples. Source: whole blood, taken in connection with sensitization to the hapten diphenylcyclopropenone (DPC).

The CDR3 sequence is CASSKAWDREYSNQPQHF. CDR3 sequence (DNA): TGTGCCAGCAGCAAAGCGTGGGACAGGGAATATAGCAATCAGCCCCAGCATTTT. The gene calls are TRBV21-1 and TRBJ1-5; TRBD1 was called by the table and not checked on the DNA. TRBV21-1 is listed as a pseudogene. The CDR3 has 18 amino acids.